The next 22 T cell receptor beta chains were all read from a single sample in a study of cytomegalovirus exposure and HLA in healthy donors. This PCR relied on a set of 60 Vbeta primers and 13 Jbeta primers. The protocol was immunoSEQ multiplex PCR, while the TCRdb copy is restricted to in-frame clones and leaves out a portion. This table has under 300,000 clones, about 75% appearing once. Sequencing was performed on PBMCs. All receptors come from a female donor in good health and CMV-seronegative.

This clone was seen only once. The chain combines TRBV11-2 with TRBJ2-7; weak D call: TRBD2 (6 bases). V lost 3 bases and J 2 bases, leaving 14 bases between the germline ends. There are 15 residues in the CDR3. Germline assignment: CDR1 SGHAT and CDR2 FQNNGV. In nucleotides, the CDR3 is TGTGCCAGCAGCTTGAGGCGGGACTCAACCTACGAGCAGTACTTC. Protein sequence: CASSLRRDSTYEQYF.

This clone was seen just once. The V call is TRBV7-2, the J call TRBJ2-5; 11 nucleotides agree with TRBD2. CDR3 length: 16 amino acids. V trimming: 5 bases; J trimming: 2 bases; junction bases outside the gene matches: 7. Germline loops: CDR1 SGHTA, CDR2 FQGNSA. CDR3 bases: TGTGCCAGCAGCCCCGTAGCGGGAGGGGGTCAAGAGACCCAGTACTTC. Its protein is CASSPVAGGGQETQYF.

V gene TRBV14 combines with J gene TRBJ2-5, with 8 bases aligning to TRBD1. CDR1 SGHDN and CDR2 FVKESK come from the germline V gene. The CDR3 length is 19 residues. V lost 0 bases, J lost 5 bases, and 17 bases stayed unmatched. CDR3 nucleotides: TGTGCCAGCAGCCAAGATCTCCGGACAGGGAAATTCGGGATTGAGACCCAGTACTTC. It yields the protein CASSQDLRTGKFGIETQYF.

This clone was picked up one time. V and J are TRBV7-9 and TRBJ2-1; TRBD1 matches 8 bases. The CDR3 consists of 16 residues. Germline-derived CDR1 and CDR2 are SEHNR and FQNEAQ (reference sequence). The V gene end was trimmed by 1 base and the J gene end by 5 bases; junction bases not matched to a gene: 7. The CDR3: CASSLVATGDNNEQFF. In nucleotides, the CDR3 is TGTGCCAGCAGCTTAGTAGCGACAGGGGACAACAATGAGCAGTTCTTC.

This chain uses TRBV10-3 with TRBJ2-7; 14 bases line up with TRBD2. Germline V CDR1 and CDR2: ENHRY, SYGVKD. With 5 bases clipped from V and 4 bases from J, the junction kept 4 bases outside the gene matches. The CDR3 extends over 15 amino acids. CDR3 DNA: TGTGCCATCAGTTCCGGGACTAGCGGGGGTTACGAGCAGTACTTC. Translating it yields CAISSGTSGGYEQYF.

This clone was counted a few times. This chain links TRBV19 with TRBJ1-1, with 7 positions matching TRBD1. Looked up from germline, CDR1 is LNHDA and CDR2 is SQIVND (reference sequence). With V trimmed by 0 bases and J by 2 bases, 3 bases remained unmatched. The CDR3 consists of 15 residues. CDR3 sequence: CASSIEDRRNTEAFF. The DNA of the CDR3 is TGTGCCAGTAGTATAGAGGACAGGAGAAACACTGAAGCTTTCTTT.

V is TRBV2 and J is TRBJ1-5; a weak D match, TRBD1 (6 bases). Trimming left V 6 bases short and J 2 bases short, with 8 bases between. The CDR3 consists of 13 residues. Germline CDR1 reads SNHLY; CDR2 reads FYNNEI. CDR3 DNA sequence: TGTGCCAGCAGATACAGGGGCAATCAGCCCCAGCATTTT. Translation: CASRYRGNQPQHF.

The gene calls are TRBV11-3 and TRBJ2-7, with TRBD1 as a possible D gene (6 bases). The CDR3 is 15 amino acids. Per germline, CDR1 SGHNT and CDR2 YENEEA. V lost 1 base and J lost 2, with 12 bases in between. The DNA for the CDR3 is TGTGCCAGCAGCTTAGGGCACAGGGCGACCTACGAGCAGTACTTC. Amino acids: CASSLGHRATYEQYF.

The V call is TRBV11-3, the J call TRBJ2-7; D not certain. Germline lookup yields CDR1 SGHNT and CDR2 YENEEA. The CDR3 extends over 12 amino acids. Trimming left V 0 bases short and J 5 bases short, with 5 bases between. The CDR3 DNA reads TGTGCCAGCAGCTTAGATAGCAACGAGCAGTACTTC. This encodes CASSLDSNEQYF.

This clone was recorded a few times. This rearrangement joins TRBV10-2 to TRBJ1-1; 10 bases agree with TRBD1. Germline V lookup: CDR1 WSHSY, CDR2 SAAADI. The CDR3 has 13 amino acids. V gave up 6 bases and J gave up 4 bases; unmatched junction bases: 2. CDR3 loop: CASRTGGRTEAFF. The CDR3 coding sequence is TGCGCCAGCAGGACAGGGGGCCGCACTGAAGCTTTCTTT.

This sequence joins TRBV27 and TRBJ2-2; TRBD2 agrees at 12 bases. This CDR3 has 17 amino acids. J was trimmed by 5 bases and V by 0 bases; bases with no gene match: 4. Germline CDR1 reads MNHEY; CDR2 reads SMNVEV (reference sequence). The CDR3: CASSLSGLAGGTGELFF. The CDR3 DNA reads TGTGCCAGCAGTTTATCGGGCCTAGCGGGAGGGACCGGGGAGCTGTTTTTT.

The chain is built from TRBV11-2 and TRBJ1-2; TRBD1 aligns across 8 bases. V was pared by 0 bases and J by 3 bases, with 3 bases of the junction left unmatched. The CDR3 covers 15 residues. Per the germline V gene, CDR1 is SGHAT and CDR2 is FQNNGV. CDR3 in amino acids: CASSLDQGAYYGYTF. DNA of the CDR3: TGTGCCAGCAGCTTAGATCAGGGGGCTTACTATGGCTACACCTTC. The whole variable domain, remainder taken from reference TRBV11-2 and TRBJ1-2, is EAGVAQSPRYKIIEKRQSVAFWCNPISGHATLYWYQQILGQGPKLLIQFQNNGVVDDSQLPKDRFSAERLKGVDSTLKIQPAKLEDSAVYLCASSLDQGAYYGYTFGSGTRLTVV.

In nucleotides, the CDR3 is TGCGCCAGCAGCCCGGGACTAGCGGGAAGGGGTGAGCAGTTCTTC. Translated: CASSPGLAGRGEQFF. The chain combines TRBV4-1 with TRBJ2-1, with 13 nucleotides matching TRBD2. This CDR3 is 15 amino acids long. The V gene end was trimmed by 4 bases and the J gene end by 9 bases; junction bases not matched to a gene: 6. Germline V lookup: CDR1 MGHRA, CDR2 YSYEKL.

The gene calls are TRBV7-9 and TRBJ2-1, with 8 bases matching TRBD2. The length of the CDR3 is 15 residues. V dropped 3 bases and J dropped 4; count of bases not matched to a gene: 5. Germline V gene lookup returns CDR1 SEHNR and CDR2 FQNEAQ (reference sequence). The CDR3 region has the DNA TGTGCCAGCAGCTTTGGAGCGGGAGCATACAATGAGCAGTTCTTC. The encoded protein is CASSFGAGAYNEQFF.

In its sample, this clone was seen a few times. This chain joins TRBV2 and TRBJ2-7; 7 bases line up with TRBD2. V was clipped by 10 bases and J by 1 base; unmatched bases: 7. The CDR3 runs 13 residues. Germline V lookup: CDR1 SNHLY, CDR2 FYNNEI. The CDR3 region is CATSSGGSYEQYF. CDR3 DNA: TGTGCCACTTCTTCGGGGGGTTCCTACGAGCAGTACTTC.

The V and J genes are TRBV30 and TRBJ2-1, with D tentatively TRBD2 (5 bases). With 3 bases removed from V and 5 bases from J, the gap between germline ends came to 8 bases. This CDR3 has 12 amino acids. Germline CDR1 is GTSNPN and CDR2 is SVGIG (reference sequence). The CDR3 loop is CAWSQRNNEQFF. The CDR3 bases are TGTGCCTGGAGCCAGCGGAACAATGAGCAGTTCTTC.

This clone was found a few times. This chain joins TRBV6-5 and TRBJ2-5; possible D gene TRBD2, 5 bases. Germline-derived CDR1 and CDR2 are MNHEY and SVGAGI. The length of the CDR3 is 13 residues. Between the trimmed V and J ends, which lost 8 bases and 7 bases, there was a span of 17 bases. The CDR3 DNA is TGTGCCAGCTCCCCCGAGCGGAGAGGGACCCAGTACTTC. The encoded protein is CASSPERRGTQYF.

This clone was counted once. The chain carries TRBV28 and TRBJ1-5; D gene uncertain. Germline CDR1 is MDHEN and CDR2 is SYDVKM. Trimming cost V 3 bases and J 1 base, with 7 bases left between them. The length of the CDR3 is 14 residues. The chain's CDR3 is CASSLWRSNQPQHF. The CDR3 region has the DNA TGTGCCAGCAGTTTGTGGCGGAGCAATCAGCCCCAGCATTTT.

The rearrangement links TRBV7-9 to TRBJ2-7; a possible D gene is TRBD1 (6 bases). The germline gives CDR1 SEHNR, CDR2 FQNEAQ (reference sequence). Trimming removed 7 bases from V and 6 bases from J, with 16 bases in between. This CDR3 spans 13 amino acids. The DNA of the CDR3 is TGTGCCAGCACTGCGCCAGGGGAAAGCGAGCAGTACTTC. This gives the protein CASTAPGESEQYF.

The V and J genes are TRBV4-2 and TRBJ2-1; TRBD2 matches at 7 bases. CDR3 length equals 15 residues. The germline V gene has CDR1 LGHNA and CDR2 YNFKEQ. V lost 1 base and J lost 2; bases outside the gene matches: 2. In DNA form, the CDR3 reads TGTGCCAGCAGCCAAGGGCGGGAGACCTACAATGAGCAGTTCTTC. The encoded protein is CASSQGRETYNEQFF.

CDR3 sequence reads: CASSLDHWLADYNEQFF. The DNA of the CDR3 is TGTGCCAGCAGCTTAGATCATTGGCTAGCGGATTACAATGAGCAGTTCTTC. This chain uses TRBV7-9 with TRBJ2-1; the match to TRBD2 covers 7 bases. This CDR3 is built from 17 residues. With 1 base clipped from V and 4 bases from J, the junction kept 10 bases outside the gene matches. Germline assignment: CDR1 SEHNR and CDR2 FQNEAQ (reference sequence).

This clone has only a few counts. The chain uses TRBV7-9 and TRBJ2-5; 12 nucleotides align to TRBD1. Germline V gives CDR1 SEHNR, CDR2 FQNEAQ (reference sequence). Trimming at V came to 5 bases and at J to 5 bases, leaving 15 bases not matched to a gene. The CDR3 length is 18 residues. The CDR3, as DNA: TGTGCCAGCAGCGTTAGGTATCGGGACAGGGGGCCTACGGAGACCCAGTACTTC. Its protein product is CASSVRYRDRGPTETQYF. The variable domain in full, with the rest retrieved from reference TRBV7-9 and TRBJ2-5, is DTGVSQNPRHKITKRGQNVTFRCDPISEHNRLYWYRQTLGQGPEFLTYFQNEAQLEKSRLLSDRFSAERPKGSFSTLEIQRTEQGDSAMYLCASSVRYRDRGPTETQYFGPGTRLLVL.